Sequencing of this T cell receptor beta chain was carried out in a study of blood T cell repertoires in COVID-19. About the research overall: Spain, Italy and the United States supplied samples that represented acute and convalescent COVID-19.

Method: immunoSEQ multiplex PCR; TCRdb's copy keeps in-frame clones and lacks some. The repertoire holds under 150,000 clones, roughly 90% seen once, with around 1.3% in the top ten. This TCR was sampled from a woman in her twenties or thirties with acute COVID-19. Sequenced material: PBMCs or T cells enriched from blood (not recorded which).

The CDR3 protein is CASSQDRARISSGNTIYF. Here the CDR3 DNA reads TGTGCCAGCAGCCAAGATCGCGCCAGGATAAGCTCTGGAAACACCATATATTTT. The genes are TRBV4-2 and TRBJ1-3, with D unclear. Germline lookup yields CDR1 LGHNA and CDR2 YNFKEQ. Trimming took 0 bases from V and 0 from J, leaving 15 bases between them. This CDR3 contains 18 residues.